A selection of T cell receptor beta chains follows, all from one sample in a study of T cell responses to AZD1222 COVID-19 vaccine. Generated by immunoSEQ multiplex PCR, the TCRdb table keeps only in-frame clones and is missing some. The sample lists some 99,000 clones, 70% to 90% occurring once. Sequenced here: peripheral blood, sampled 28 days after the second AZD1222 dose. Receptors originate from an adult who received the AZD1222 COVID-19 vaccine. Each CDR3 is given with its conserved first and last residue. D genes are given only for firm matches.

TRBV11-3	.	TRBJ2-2	CASSGLKAGELFF
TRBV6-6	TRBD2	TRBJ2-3	CASSYPRGTTDTQYF
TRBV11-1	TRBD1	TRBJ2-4	CASSLTGDIQYF
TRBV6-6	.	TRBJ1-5	CASGAVNQPQHF
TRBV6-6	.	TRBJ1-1	CASSPPLRGAGEAFF
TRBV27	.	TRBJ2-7	CASAGWGSYEQYF
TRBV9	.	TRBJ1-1	CASSAPGDTEAFF
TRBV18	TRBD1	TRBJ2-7	CASSKPGQGIYEQYF
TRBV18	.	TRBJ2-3	CASSPLPPPTDTQYF
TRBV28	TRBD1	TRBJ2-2	CASSPRDRGNTGELFF
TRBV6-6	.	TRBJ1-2	CASRRGSNYGYTF
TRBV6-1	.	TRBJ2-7	CASSEVIYEQYF
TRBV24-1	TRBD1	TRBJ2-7	CATSDPPPWDRTSYEQYF
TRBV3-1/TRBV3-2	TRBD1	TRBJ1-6	CASSPRTGWNSPLHF
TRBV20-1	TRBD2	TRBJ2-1	CSATPGGGQFF
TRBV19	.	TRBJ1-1	CASSIVAGANTEAFF
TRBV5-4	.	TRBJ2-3	CASSSQRSYSTDTQYF
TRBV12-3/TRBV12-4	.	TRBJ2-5	CASSSDGHQYF
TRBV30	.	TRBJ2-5	CAWSPKETQYF
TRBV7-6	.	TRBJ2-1	CASSFLTGMYEQFF
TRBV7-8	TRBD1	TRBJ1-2	CASSPQGDYGYTF
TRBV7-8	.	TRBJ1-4	CASSFRDLLMGSTNEKLFF
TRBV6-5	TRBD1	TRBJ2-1	CASTSNRGPHNEQFF
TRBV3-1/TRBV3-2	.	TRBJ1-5	CASTPRRGPNQPQHF
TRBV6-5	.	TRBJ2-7	CASSYSGDLSYEQYF
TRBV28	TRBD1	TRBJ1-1	CASRPRTGGLVNTEAFF
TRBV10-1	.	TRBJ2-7	CASSESTGLEQYF
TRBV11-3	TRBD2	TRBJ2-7	CASSFSGGSSYEQYF
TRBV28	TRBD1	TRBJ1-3	CASRLTGGNTIYF
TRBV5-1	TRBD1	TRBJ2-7	CASSIGTDQSHEQYF
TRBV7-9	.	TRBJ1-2	CASSGRTASVSTF
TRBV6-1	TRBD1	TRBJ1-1	CASSDRGLWSEAFF
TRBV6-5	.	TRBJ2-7	CASSYSRGGTAYEQYF
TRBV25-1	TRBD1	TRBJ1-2	CASSEYTTGAQGYTF
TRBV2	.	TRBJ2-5	CASSEARRRETQYF
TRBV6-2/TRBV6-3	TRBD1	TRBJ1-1	CASSIRTGGTEAFF
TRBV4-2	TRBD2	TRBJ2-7	CASSQGGTSGNYEQYF
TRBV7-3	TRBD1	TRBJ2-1	CASSSLPGTGYNEQFF
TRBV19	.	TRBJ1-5	CASRNLYGDQPQHF
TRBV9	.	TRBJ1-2	CASSVVQGGGYTF
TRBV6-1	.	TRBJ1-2	CASSEVVGDYTF
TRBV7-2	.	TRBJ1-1	CASSLVSLNTEAFF
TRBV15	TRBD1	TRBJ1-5	CATSSTETGYKHF
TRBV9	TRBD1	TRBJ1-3	CASSPSFGRGSGNTIYF
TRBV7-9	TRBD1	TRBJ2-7	CASSPQGTSYEQYF